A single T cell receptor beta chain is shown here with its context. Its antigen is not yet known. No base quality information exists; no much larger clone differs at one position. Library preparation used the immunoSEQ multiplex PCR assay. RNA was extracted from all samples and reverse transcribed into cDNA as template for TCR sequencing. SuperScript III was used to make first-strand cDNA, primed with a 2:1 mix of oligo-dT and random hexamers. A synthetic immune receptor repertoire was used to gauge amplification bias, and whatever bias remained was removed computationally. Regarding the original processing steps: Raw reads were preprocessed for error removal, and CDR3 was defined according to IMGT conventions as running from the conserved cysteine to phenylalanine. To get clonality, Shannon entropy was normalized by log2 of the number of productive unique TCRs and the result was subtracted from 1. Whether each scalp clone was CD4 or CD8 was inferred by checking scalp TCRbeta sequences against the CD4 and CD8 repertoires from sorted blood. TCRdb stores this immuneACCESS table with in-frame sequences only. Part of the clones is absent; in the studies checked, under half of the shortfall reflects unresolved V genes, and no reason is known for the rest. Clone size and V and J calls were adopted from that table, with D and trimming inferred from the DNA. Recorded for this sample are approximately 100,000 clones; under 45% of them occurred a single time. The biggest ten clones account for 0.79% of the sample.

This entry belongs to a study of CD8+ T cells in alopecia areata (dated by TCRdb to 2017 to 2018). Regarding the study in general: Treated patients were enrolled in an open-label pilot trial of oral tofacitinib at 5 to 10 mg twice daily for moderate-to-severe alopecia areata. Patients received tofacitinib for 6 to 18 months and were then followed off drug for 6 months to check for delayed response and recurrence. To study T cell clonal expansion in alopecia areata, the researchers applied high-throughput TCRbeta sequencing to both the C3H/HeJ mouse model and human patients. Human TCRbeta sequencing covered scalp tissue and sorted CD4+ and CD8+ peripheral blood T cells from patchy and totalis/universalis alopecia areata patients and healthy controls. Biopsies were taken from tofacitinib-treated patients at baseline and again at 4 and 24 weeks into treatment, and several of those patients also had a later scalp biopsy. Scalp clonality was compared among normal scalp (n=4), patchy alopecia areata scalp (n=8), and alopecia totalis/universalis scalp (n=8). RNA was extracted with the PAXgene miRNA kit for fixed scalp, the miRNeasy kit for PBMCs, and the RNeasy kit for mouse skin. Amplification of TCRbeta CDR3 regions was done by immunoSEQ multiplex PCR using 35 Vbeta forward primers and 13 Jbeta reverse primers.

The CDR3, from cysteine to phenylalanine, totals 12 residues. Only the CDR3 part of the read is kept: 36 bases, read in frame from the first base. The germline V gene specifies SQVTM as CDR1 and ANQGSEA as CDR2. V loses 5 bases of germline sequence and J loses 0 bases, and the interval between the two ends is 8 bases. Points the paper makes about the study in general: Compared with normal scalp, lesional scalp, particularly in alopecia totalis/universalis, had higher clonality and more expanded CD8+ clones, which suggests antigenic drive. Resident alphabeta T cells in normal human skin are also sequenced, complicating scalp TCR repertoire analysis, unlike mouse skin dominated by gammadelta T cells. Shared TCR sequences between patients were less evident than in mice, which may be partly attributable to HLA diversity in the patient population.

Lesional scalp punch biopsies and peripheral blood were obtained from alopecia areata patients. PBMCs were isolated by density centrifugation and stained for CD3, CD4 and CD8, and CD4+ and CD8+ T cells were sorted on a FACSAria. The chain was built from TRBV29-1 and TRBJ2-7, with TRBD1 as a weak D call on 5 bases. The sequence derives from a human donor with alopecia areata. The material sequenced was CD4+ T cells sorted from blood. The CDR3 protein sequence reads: CSVRQSSYEQYF. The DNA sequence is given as TGCAGCGTTCGACAGAGCTCCTACGAGCAGTACTTC.